This T cell receptor beta chain was retrieved from a study of blood T cell repertoires in COVID-19. Study-level information: The samples span acute and convalescent COVID-19 from the United States, Italy and Spain.

Trimming left V 0 bases short and J 6 bases short, with 20 bases between. This CDR3 has 18 residues. Looked up from germline, CDR1 is SGHAT and CDR2 is FQNNGV. Across fewer than 25 US areas, participants ranged in age from roughly 18 to 95 years. Recovered status applied to Cohort 3 donors who had two consecutive negative PCRs. It also applied to those with clearance or with symptom resolution. Study processing details: Amplified reference gene primers provided the basis for estimating nucleated cell counts. Sequencing was performed with immunoSEQ multiplex PCR; in TCRdb, only in-frame clones are kept and a portion is missing. The D gene and trimming were derived from the DNA, and the V and J assignments and clone size from that table. The table lists about 200,000 clones, 80% to 85% of them singletons.

Sequenced sample: PBMCs or T cells enriched from blood (not recorded which). This chain joins TRBV11-2 and TRBJ1-4; D perhaps matches TRBD1 (5 bases). The clonotype was recovered from a middle-aged man who had recovered from COVID-19. The CDR3 region is CASSLDGPGGNVDEKLFF. CDR3 sequence (DNA): TGTGCCAGCAGCTTAGATGGGCCCGGGGGTAACGTCGATGAAAAACTGTTTTTT.